The sequence of this T cell receptor (beta chain) was determined in a study of cytomegalovirus exposure and HLA in healthy donors. The PCR used 60 Vbeta and 13 Jbeta primers. Assay used: immunoSEQ multiplex PCR; TCRdb lists only in-frame clones, some missing. Its clone listing holds some 160,000 clones. Points on this clone: Its cognate antigen is unknown.

Study-wide findings and caveats: Analysis performed later found 16,951 TCR beta sequences associated with HLA alleles at 0.05 false discovery rate.

Sequenced input: PBMCs. This receptor was obtained from a man younger than 40 in good health and CMV-seronegative.

The CDR3 DNA follows: TGTGCCAGCAGCGCGGGGGGGGAGGCCTACGAGCAGTACTTC. Amino acid sequence: CASSAGGEAYEQYF. V is TRBV28 and J is TRBJ2-7, with 9 positions matching TRBD2. The CDR3 consists of 14 residues. V lost 6 bases to trimming and J lost 2 bases; unmatched junction nucleotides: 5. Germline CDR1 reads MDHEN; CDR2 reads SYDVKM.